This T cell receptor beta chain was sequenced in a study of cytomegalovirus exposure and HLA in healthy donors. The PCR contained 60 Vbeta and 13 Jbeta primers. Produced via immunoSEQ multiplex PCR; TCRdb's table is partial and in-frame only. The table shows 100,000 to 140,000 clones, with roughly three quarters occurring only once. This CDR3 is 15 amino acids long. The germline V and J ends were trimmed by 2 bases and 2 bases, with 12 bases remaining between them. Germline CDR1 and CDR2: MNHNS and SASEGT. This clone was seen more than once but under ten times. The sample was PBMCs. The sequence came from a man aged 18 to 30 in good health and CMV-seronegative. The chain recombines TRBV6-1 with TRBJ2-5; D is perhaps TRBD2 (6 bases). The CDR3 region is CASSERSGLQETQYF. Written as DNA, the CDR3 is TGTGCCAGCAGTGAAAGGAGCGGGTTGCAAGAGACCCAGTACTTC.